This TCR beta chain was sequenced for a study of shared T cell receptors in the human thymus. This CDR3 is 17 amino acids long. The germline V gene encodes CDR1 KGHSH and CDR2 LQKENI. J lost 4 bases, V lost 2 bases, and 13 bases had no gene match. Using immunoSEQ multiplex PCR, the repertoire was profiled, and TCRdb retains in-frame clones only, with some absent. The sample has approximately 490,000 clones; approximately 80% are singletons. These data also featured in a second study, about human thymus T cells. This second study notes: Thymic and blood repertoires showed apparently biased V and J gene usage. Unrelated individuals were reported by related research to share highly overlapping thymic repertoires.

Material: thymocytes. The rearrangement joins TRBV18 to TRBJ1-2; TRBD1 aligns across 7 bases. The TCR was taken from a boy under two years old with a congenital heart defect. CDR3 DNA: TGTGCCAGCTCACCAAGGGACAGACTACGAGACCCCTATGGCTACACCTTC. Its protein is CASSPRDRLRDPYGYTF.